What follows are 11 T cell receptor beta chains derived from one specimen sequenced in a study of cytomegalovirus exposure and HLA in healthy donors (dated by TCRdb to 2015 to 2018). The library was obtained by the immunoSEQ multiplex PCR assay. For the multiplex PCR, a mixture combining 60 forward primers for TCR Vbeta segments and 13 reverse primers for TCR Jbeta segments was used. TCRdb retrieved this table from immuneACCESS and kept in-frame rearrangements only. Not all clones are present; in checked studies, unresolved V genes account for under half, and no reason is known for the remainder. This sample gives more than 90,000 clones in total; about 78% of them show up just once. Approximately 4% of the sample is held by the ten biggest clonotypes. The sequencing input was PBMCs. These receptors were obtained from a woman in her 40s in good health and CMV-seropositive.

V and J are TRBV5-1 and TRBJ2-5, with 8 bases fitting TRBD2. The CDR3 extends over 15 amino acids. J gave up 2 bases and V 4 bases, and 7 bases lay outside the gene matches. Germline loops: CDR1 SGHRS, CDR2 YFSETQ. CDR3 residues: CASSPTGGTQETQYF. CDR3 coding DNA: TGCGCCAGCAGCCCCACGGGGGGGACACAAGAGACCCAGTACTTC.

This chain links TRBV5-1 with TRBJ2-7, with no clear D. The CDR3 totals 16 residues. Per the germline V gene, CDR1 is SGHRS and CDR2 is YFSETQ. Trimming took off 0 bases at V and 3 bases at J, with 16 bases between the two ends. This CDR3 is CASSLGPGPTDYEQYF. CDR3 DNA sequence: TGCGCCAGCAGCTTGGGTCCGGGTCCCACTGACTACGAGCAGTACTTC.

J is TRBJ2-5 and V is TRBV27; 7 bases align to TRBD2. The CDR3 sequence is 15 residues long. Germline CDR1 is MNHEY and CDR2 is SMNVEV (reference sequence). V shed 5 bases, J shed 1 base, and the junction held 7 bases outside the gene matches. Here the CDR3 reads CASSPRTSVQETQYF. CDR3 coding DNA: TGTGCCAGCAGTCCGCGAACTAGCGTCCAAGAGACCCAGTACTTC.

The chain uses TRBV6-1 and TRBJ1-1, with unresolved D. Germline V gene sequence: CDR1 MNHNS, CDR2 SASEGT. The V and J ends lost 6 bases and 3 bases respectively, with 8 bases between them. The length of the CDR3 is 12 residues. CDR3 sequence (DNA): TGTGCCAGCAGCCGGGTCTACACTGAAGCTTTCTTT. Encoded protein: CASSRVYTEAFF.

The V call is TRBV28, the J call TRBJ1-1, with unresolved D. V lost 5 bases and J 3 bases, leaving 4 bases between the germline ends. The germline V gene has CDR1 MDHEN and CDR2 SYDVKM. The CDR3 sequence is 11 residues long. CDR3 sequence (DNA): TGTGCCAGCAGTCGGGACACTGAAGCTTTCTTT. It encodes CASSRDTEAFF. Filled out from reference TRBV28 and TRBJ1-1, the complete variable domain reads DVKVTQSSRYLVKRTGEKVFLECVQDMDHENMFWYRQDPGLGLRLIYFSYDVKMKEKGDIPEGYSVSREKKERFSLILESASTNQTSMYLCASSRDTEAFFGQGTRLTVV.

Comment on this clone: The junction differs from germline at one of its ends, possibly a read error. The CDR3 reads CASSFSPSPQGTQYF. Written as DNA, the CDR3 is TGCGCCAGCAGCTTTAGCCCCTCTCCTCAAGGGACCCAGTACTTC. The J gene is TRBJ2-5, the V gene TRBV5-1; D gene unclear. Germline CDR1 reads SGHRS; CDR2 reads YFSETQ. This CDR3 comprises 15 residues.

The J gene is TRBJ1-2, the V gene TRBV28, with TRBD1 matching 7 bases. This CDR3 region has 13 residues. Germline CDR1 reads MDHEN; CDR2 reads SYDVKM. V lost 8 bases, J lost 7 bases, and 10 bases stayed unmatched. The CDR3 DNA is TGTGCCAGCCGGGACAGTGGCCCCATTGGCTACACCTTC. Amino acids: CASRDSGPIGYTF.

As concerns this clone: One junction end does not reproduce the germline sequence, and a read error may be involved. This chain links TRBV7-7 with TRBJ2-5; TRBD1 is a possible D gene (6 bases). The CDR3 spans 14 residues. Germline values: CDR1 SSHAT, CDR2 FNYEAQ (reference sequence). The CDR3 nucleotides read TGTGCTAGCAGTTTTGCAGGGGCCCAGGAGACCCAGTACTTC. This translates into CASSFAGAQETQYF.

This clone has a handful of counts. J is TRBJ2-2 and V is TRBV28; TRBD1 matches 8 bases. Germline V gene sequence: CDR1 MDHEN, CDR2 SYDVKM. The CDR3 extends over 13 amino acids. With V trimmed by 6 bases and J by 5 bases, 2 bases remained unmatched. The CDR3 DNA sequence: TGTGCCAGCAGACAGGGGGTGACCGGGGAGCTGTTTTTT. Translating gives CASRQGVTGELFF.

The chain uses TRBV9 and TRBJ1-1; 7 nucleotides line up with TRBD1. Germline V gene lookup returns CDR1 SGDLS and CDR2 YYNGEE. CDR3 size: 14 residues. V shed 0 bases and J 2 bases; nucleotides not matched to a gene: 1. The CDR3 region is CASSVVGGNTEAFF. CDR3 in DNA: TGTGCCAGCAGCGTAGTAGGGGGCAACACTGAAGCTTTCTTT. Full variable domain (outside the CDR3, taken from reference TRBV9 and TRBJ1-1): DSGVTQTPKHLITATGQRVTLRCSPRSGDLSVYWYQQSLDQGLQFLIQYYNGEERAKGNILERFSAQQFPDLHSELNLSSLELGDSALYFCASSVVGGNTEAFFGQGTRLTVV.

The sample holds a few counts of this clone. The CDR3 region is CASSGQGGTEAFF. Here the CDR3 DNA reads TGTGCCAGCAGCGGGCAGGGAGGCACTGAAGCTTTCTTT. The genes are TRBV7-6 and TRBJ1-1; a weak D match, TRBD1 (5 bases). V lost 5 bases and J 4 bases, leaving 11 bases between the germline ends. Germline CDR1 SGHVS, CDR2 FNYEAQ. The CDR3 is 13 residues long.